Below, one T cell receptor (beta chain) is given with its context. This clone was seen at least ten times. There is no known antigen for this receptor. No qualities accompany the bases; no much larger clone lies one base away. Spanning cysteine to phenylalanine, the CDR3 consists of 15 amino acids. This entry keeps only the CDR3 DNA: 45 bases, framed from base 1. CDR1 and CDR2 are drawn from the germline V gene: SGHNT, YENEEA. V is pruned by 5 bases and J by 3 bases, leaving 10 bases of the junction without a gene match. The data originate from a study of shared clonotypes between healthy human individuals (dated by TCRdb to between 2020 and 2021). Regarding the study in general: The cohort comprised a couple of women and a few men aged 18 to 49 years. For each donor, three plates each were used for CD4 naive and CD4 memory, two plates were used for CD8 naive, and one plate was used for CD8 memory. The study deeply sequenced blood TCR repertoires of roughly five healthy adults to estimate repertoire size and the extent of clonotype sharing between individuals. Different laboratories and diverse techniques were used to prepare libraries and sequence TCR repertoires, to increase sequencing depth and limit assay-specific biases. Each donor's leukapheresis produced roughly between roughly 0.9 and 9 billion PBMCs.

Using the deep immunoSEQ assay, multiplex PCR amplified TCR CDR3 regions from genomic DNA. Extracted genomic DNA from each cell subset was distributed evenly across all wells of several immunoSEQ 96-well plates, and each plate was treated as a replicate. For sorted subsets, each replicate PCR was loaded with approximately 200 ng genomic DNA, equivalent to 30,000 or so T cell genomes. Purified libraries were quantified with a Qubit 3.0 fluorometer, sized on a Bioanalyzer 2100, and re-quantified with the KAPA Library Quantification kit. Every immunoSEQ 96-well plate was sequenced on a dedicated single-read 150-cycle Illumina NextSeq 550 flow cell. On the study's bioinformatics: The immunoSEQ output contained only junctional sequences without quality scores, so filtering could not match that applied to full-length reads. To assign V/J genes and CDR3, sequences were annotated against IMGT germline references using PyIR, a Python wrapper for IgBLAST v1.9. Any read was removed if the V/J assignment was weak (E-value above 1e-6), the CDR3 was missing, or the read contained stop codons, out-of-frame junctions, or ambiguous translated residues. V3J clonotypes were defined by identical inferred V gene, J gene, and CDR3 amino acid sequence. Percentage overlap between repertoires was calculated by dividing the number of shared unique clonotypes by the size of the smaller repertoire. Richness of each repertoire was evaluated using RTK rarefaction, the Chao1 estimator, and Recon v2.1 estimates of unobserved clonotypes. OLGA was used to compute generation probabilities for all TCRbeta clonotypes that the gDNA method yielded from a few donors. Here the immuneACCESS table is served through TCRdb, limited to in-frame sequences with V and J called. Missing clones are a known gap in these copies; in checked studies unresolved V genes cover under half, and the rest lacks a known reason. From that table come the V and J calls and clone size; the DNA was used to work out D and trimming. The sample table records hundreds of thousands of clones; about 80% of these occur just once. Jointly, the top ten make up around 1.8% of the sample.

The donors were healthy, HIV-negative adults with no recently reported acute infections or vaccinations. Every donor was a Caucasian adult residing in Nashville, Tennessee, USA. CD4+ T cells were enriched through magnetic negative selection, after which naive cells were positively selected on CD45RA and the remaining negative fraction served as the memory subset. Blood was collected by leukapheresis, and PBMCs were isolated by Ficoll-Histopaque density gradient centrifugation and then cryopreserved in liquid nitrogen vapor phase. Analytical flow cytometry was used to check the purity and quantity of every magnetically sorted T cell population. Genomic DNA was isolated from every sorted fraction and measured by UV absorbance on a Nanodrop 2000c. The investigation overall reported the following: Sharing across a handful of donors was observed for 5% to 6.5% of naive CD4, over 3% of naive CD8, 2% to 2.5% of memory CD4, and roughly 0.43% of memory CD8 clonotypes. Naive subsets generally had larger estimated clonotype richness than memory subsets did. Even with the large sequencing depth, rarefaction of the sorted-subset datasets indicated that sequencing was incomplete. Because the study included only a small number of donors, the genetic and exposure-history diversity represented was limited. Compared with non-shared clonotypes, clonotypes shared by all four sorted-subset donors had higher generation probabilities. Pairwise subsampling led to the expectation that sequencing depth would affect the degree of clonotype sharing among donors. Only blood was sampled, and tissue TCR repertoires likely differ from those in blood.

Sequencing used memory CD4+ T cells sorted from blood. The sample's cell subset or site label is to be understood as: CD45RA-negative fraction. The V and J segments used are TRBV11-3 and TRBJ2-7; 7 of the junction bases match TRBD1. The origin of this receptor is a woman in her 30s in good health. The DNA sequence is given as TGTGCCAGCAGCCCCTCCGGGACAGTATACTACGAGCAGTACTTC. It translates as CASSPSGTVYYEQYF.